A single sample gave rise to the 29 T cell receptor beta chains below, sequenced in a study of blood T cell repertoires in COVID-19. Assay: immunoSEQ multiplex PCR; the TCRdb copy retains only in-frame clones and omits some. Among a few hundred thousand clones listed, 90% were seen once. Sample: PBMCs or T cells enriched from blood (not recorded which). These receptor sequences come from a man aged 18 to 30 who had recovered from COVID-19.

The chain has TRBV10-3 and TRBJ2-1; 8 nucleotides match TRBD1. The germline V gene encodes CDR1 ENHRY and CDR2 SYGVKD. CDR3 length: 14 residues. V trimming: 4 bases; J trimming: 10 bases; junction bases outside the gene matches: 9. In nucleotides, the CDR3 is TGTGCCATCAGTGCAGGCCAGGGGGCCTGGGAGCAGTTCTTC. This codes for CAISAGQGAWEQFF.

The V and J genes are TRBV3-1 (or the pseudogene TRBV3-2) and TRBJ1-2, with 9 nucleotides matching TRBD1. V lost 4 bases, J lost 6 bases, and 6 bases stayed unmatched. Per the germline V gene, CDR1 is LGHDT and CDR2 is YNNKEL (reference sequence). CDR3 length: 14 amino acids. The CDR3 coding sequence is TGTGCCAGCAGCCTACCGGGACAGGGAAATGGCTACACCTTC. As protein: CASSLPGQGNGYTF.

This clone is medium-sized. The chain has TRBV7-6 and TRBJ2-3; 10 bases match TRBD1. The V segment lost 5 bases and the J segment 4 bases; nucleotides outside the gene matches: 6. Germline CDR1 reads SGHVS; CDR2 reads FNYEAQ. The CDR3 spans 15 residues. CDR3 nucleotides: TGTGCCAGCAGCCCTGGACAGGGGGGGGCAGATACGCAGTATTTT. This encodes CASSPGQGGADTQYF.

A word on this clone: Other DNA sequences in the sample encode the same CDR3. V and J are TRBV18 and TRBJ1-2, with 7 bases identical to TRBD1. From germline, CDR1 is KGHSH and CDR2 LQKENI. V trimming: 3 bases; J trimming: 6 bases; junction bases outside the gene matches: 4. The CDR3 spans 13 residues. The DNA of the CDR3 is TGTGCCAGCTCACCCCGACAGGGTGATGGCTACACCTTC. It specifies CASSPRQGDGYTF. Based on the CDR3 plus reference TRBV18 and TRBJ1-2, the full variable domain is NAGVMQNPRHLVRRRGQEARLRCSPMKGHSHVYWYRQLPEEGLKFMVYLQKENIIDESGMPKERFSAEFPKEGPSILRIQQVVRGDSAAYFCASSPRQGDGYTFGSGTRLTVV.

This chain joins TRBV5-1 and TRBJ1-1; D is ambiguous. The germline V gene encodes CDR1 SGHRS and CDR2 YFSETQ. Trimming took 4 bases from V and 8 from J, leaving 18 bases between them. The CDR3 runs to 14 residues. CDR3 loop: CASSPSAQAAEAFF. CDR3 bases: TGCGCCAGCAGCCCGAGCGCACAAGCCGCCGAAGCTTTCTTT.

This clone has just one count. CDR3 in DNA: TGTGCCAGCACCCCGACAGGGAACTCTTATGGCTACACCTTC. Translating it yields CASTPTGNSYGYTF. V and J are TRBV6-5 and TRBJ1-2, with 7 nucleotides matching TRBD1. This CDR3 has 14 amino acids. Trimming took 7 bases from V and 5 from J; bases not matched to a gene: 10. Germline V gene sequence: CDR1 MNHEY, CDR2 SVGAGI.

Only a few counts were recorded for this clone. The chain is built from TRBV2 and TRBJ1-1, with unresolved D. In germline, CDR1 is SNHLY, CDR2 FYNNEI. Deletions cut 6 bases from V and 5 bases from J, with 22 bases between. This CDR3 has 16 amino acids. The CDR3 reads CASSLRSLRSGTEAFF. The CDR3 DNA reads as TGTGCCAGCAGCCTCAGGTCCCTAAGGTCGGGGACTGAAGCTTTCTTT.

This clone was observed a single time. Other DNA sequences in this specimen translate into the identical CDR3. The rearrangement links TRBV6-5 to TRBJ2-3; TRBD2 matches 11 bases. With V trimmed by 6 bases and J by 2 bases, 4 bases remained unmatched. This CDR3 has 15 amino acids. Germline V gene lookup returns CDR1 MNHEY and CDR2 SVGAGI. The CDR3 region has the DNA TGTGCCAGCAGCAGACTAGCGGGGAACACAGATACGCAGTATTTT. Its protein product is CASSRLAGNTDTQYF.

Only one count was recorded for this clone. The gene calls are TRBV28 and TRBJ2-7; the match to TRBD2 covers 9 bases. Germline V gene lookup returns CDR1 MDHEN and CDR2 SYDVKM. This CDR3 comprises 17 residues. V trimming: 4 bases; J trimming: 5 bases; junction bases outside the gene matches: 15. The CDR3, as DNA: TGTGCCAGCAGTTCCCCGCGTCTAATAGCGGGAGCACACGAGCAGTACTTC. Encoded protein: CASSSPRLIAGAHEQYF.

The chain recombines TRBV9 with TRBJ2-7, with D possibly TRBD2 on 6 matching bases. The CDR3 contains 14 residues. Per germline, CDR1 SGDLS and CDR2 YYNGEE. The ends were cut back, 0 bases at V and 5 bases at J, with 12 bases in the middle. CDR3 nucleotide sequence: TGTGCCAGCAGCGTAGAGGCGGGGAAAGACGAGCAGTACTTC. It is translated as CASSVEAGKDEQYF. The full variable domain, rest sourced from reference TRBV9 and TRBJ2-7, is DSGVTQTPKHLITATGQRVTLRCSPRSGDLSVYWYQQSLDQGLQFLIQYYNGEERAKGNILERFSAQQFPDLHSELNLSSLELGDSALYFCASSVEAGKDEQYFGPGTRLTVT.

In regard to this clone: A junction boundary mismatches the germline segment, possibly from a read error. The chain joins TRBV9 to TRBJ2-1; either TRBD1 or TRBD2 may supply D (5 bases each). Germline CDR1 reads SGDLS; CDR2 reads YYNGEE. This CDR3 comprises 14 residues. The CDR3 bases are TGTGCCAGCAACGTAGGAGGCCAGGGAAATGAGCAGTTCTTC. Residues: CASNVGGQGNEQFF.

About this clone itself: Other nucleotide sequences in the sample specify the same CDR3. The rearrangement joins TRBV5-4 to TRBJ2-1, with 11 bases that match TRBD1. Germline-derived CDR1 and CDR2 are SGHNT and YYREEE (reference sequence). The CDR3 runs to 15 residues. The ends lost 4 bases at V and 4 bases at J; junction bases unmatched: 4. The CDR3 protein is CASSGGQGGYNEQFF. CDR3 DNA sequence: TGTGCCAGCAGCGGGGGACAGGGGGGATACAATGAGCAGTTCTTC. Full variable domain (outside the CDR3, taken from reference TRBV5-4 and TRBJ2-1): ETGVTQSPTHLIKTRGQQVTLRCSSQSGHNTVSWYQQALGQGPQFIFQYYREEENGRGNFPPRFSGLQFPNYSSELNVNALELDDSALYLCASSGGQGGYNEQFFGPGTRLTVL.

This clone was counted once. The chain recombines TRBV10-3 with TRBJ1-5, with 9 bases aligning to TRBD1. Germline values: CDR1 ENHRY, CDR2 SYGVKD. The CDR3 runs 17 residues. The junction had 15 bases not matched to a gene; V was cut back by 2 bases and J by 10 bases. The DNA of the CDR3 is TGTGCCATCAGTGAGGCGACCGGGACAGGGAAAATCAGACCCCAGCATTTT. Translation: CAISEATGTGKIRPQHF.

V and J are TRBV7-8 and TRBJ1-1; TRBD1 matches at 7 bases. V lost 5 bases to trimming and J lost 4 bases; unmatched junction nucleotides: 16. This CDR3 has 17 amino acids. Per germline, CDR1 SGHVS and CDR2 FQNEAQ. The CDR3 DNA reads as TGTGCCAGCAGCCGGGAACAGGGGACGCCGGCGGGCACTGAAGCTTTCTTT. Translating gives CASSREQGTPAGTEAFF.

The chain couples TRBV5-6 to TRBJ1-2, with D hard to call. CDR3 length: 15 residues. From germline, CDR1 is SGHDT and CDR2 YYEEEE. V gave up 0 bases and J gave up 8 bases, with 17 bases separating them. CDR3 sequence: CASSLGRRALWGYTF. The CDR3 DNA follows: TGTGCCAGCAGCTTGGGCCGTCGCGCCCTATGGGGCTACACCTTC.

The chain employs TRBV11-2 and TRBJ2-7, with 7 bases that match TRBD2. Germline V gene sequence: CDR1 SGHAT, CDR2 FQNNGV. The CDR3 is made up of 15 amino acids. Trimming cost V 1 base and J 4 bases; bases outside gene matches: 7. This CDR3 reads CASSLAGGSLYEQYF. Here the CDR3 DNA reads TGTGCCAGCAGCTTAGCGGGAGGATCCTTGTACGAGCAGTACTTC.

Worth noting for this clone: Other nucleotide sequences in the sample specify the same CDR3. This sequence joins TRBV12-3 or TRBV12-4 and TRBJ2-2; TRBD1 might be the D (5 bases). The CDR3 runs to 13 residues. Trimming cost V 2 bases and J 7 bases, with 8 bases left between them. The CDR3 here is CASSLQGFGELFF. CDR3 bases: TGTGCCAGCAGTTTACAGGGATTCGGGGAGCTGTTTTTT.

This clone came up once. The chain employs TRBV6-5 and TRBJ1-1, with TRBD1 as a possible D gene (5 bases). V was cut by 2 bases and J by 7 bases, with 8 bases left in between. Germline lookup yields CDR1 MNHEY and CDR2 SVGAGI. The CDR3 sequence is 12 residues long. CDR3 DNA: TGTGCCAGCAGTTACGACAGACATGAAGCTTTCTTT. Encoded protein: CASSYDRHEAFF.

Regarding this clone: The same CDR3 arises from other DNA sequences in this sample as well. This chain links TRBV19 with TRBJ1-1; TRBD1 matches at 7 bases. The V gene's germline CDR1 is LNHDA and CDR2 SQIVND (reference sequence). This CDR3 is built from 13 residues. The junction had 6 bases not matched to a gene; V was cut back by 6 bases and J by 5 bases. The CDR3, as DNA: TGTGCCAGTAGCCCTACAGGGGCTACTGAAGCTTTCTTT. Translating gives CASSPTGATEAFF.

CDR3 bases: TGTGCCAGCAGTGGGACCGGACTAGCGGACAACACCGGGGAGCTGTTTTTT. Its translation is CASSGTGLADNTGELFF. This chain uses TRBV25-1 with TRBJ2-2; 10 nucleotides match TRBD2. Germline V gene data show CDR1 as MGHDK and CDR2 as SYGVNS. V shed 4 bases and J 2 bases; nucleotides not matched to a gene: 7. The CDR3 consists of 17 residues.

The V gene is TRBV4-1, the J gene TRBJ1-1; D unresolved. Germline loops: CDR1 MGHRA, CDR2 YSYEKL. The CDR3 consists of 14 residues. The V end lost 5 bases, the J end lost 1 base, and 11 bases lay between the germline ends. CDR3 in DNA: TGCGCCAGCAGCATGTCTCTGAGGAACACTGAAGCTTTCTTT. This codes for CASSMSLRNTEAFF.

The count of this clone is one. V and J are TRBV6-5 and TRBJ2-1; 9 nucleotides match TRBD1. The CDR3 consists of 15 residues. From germline, CDR1 is MNHEY and CDR2 SVGAGI. V shed 6 bases and J 4 bases; nucleotides not matched to a gene: 7. CDR3 residues: CASRTGTGIYNEQFF. As DNA, the CDR3 is TGTGCCAGCAGAACCGGGACAGGGATTTACAATGAGCAGTTCTTC.

V gene TRBV19 combines with J gene TRBJ1-5; TRBD1 matches at 7 bases. Trimming cost V 2 bases and J 2 bases; bases outside gene matches: 6. Germline CDR1 and CDR2: LNHDA and SQIVND (reference sequence). The CDR3 extends over 16 amino acids. The CDR3 DNA reads as TGTGCCAGTAGTATATCGGGACAGCGCGGCAATCAGCCCCAGCATTTT. It yields the protein CASSISGQRGNQPQHF.

V and J are TRBV11-3 and TRBJ1-6; D is unresolved. This CDR3 has 14 residues. V was pared by 2 bases and J by 9 bases, with 11 bases between. The germline V gene has CDR1 SGHNT and CDR2 YENEEA. CDR3 protein: CASSLTGYGSPLHF. CDR3 nucleotide sequence: TGTGCCAGCAGCTTAACCGGGTACGGTTCACCCCTCCACTTT.

This sequence joins TRBV15 and TRBJ2-1; the D gene is possibly TRBD1 (6 bases). Germline lookup yields CDR1 LNHNV and CDR2 YYDKDF (reference sequence). The CDR3 totals 14 residues. V dropped 3 bases and J dropped 5 bases, with 11 bases sitting between them. CDR3 DNA sequence: TGTGCCACCAGCAGGAAGTCAGGGGACAATGAGCAGTTCTTC. It encodes CATSRKSGDNEQFF.

The chain employs TRBV27 and TRBJ1-1, with 9 positions matching TRBD1. Trimming took 5 bases from V and 2 from J; bases not matched to a gene: 9. The CDR3 has 16 amino acids. Germline-derived CDR1 and CDR2 are MNHEY and SMNVEV (reference sequence). The CDR3 DNA reads TGTGCCAGCAGTCCAACACAGGGGGCCACCAACACTGAAGCTTTCTTT. It translates to CASSPTQGATNTEAFF.

This sequence joins TRBV6-1 and TRBJ2-3, with TRBD2 identical over 10 bases. Germline CDR1 reads MNHNS; CDR2 reads SASEGT. V lost 1 base and J lost 0; bases outside the gene matches: 16. CDR3 length: 21 residues. CDR3 region: CASSEVPGFSGRPHSTDTQYF. CDR3 DNA: TGTGCCAGCAGTGAAGTGCCCGGCTTTAGCGGGAGGCCTCACAGCACAGATACGCAGTATTTT.

This chain joins TRBV9 and TRBJ1-3; 7 bases map to TRBD1. The CDR3 is 15 residues long. The trim removed 4 bases at V and 1 base at J, leaving 5 bases unmatched. The V gene's germline CDR1 is SGDLS and CDR2 YYNGEE. The CDR3 DNA reads TGTGCCAGCAGCTTTTCACAGGGGTCTGGAAACACCATATATTTT. The encoded protein is CASSFSQGSGNTIYF.

The V gene is TRBV5-1, the J gene TRBJ2-1; weak D call: TRBD2 (7 bases). With 1 base removed from V and 9 bases from J, the gap between germline ends came to 26 bases. The CDR3 contains 18 residues. From germline, CDR1 is SGHRS and CDR2 YFSETQ. Here the CDR3 reads CASSLPRMWGGLLGEQFF. The DNA for the CDR3 is TGCGCCAGCAGCTTGCCCCGTATGTGGGGGGGGCTCCTCGGTGAGCAGTTCTTC.